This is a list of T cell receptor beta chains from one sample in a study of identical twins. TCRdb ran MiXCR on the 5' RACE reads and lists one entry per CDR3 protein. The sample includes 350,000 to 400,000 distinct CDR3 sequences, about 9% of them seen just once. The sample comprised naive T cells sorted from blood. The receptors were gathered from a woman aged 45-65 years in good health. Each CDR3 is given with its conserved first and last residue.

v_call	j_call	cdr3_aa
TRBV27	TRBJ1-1	CASSPRGNTEVFF
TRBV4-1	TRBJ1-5	CASSQLADSNQPQHF
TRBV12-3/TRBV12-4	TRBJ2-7	CASSLEGLNYEQYF
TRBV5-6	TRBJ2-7	CASSPPSTYEQYF
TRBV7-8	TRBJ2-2	CASSPLRLTNTGELFF
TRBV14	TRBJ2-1	CASSHGTGFNEQFF
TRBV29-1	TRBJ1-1	CSVGKSRQGVNTEAFF
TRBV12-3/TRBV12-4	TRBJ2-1	CASSRSGGGNEQFF
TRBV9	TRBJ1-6	CASSLDGDSPLHF
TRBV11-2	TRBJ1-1	CASSFARDSYMNTETFF
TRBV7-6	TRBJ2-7	CASSGLAGSTYEQYF
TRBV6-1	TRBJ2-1	CASSEKGQGFYNEQFF
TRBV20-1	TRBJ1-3	CSARDPGVGAGGNTIYF
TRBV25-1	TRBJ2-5	CASSDRGGVETQYF
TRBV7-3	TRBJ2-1	CASSPDRGNNNEQFF
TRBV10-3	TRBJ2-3	CAISEGKGTDTQYF
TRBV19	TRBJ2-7	CASSSYTGNYEQYF
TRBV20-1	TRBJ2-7	CSATGLAGSYEQYF
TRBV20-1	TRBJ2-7	CSARGTGTSGLTRSYEQYF
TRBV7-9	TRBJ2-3	CASSPWGSINTQYF
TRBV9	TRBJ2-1	CASSAGGGSGEQFF
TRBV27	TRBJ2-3	CASSFPSPGRGADTQYF
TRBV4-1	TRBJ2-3	CASSQVRGGVPDTQYF
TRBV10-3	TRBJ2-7	CAISEPSKTGQPYEQYF
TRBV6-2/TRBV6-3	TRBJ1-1	CASSPGTENTEAFF
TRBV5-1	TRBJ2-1	CASSAGQAYNEQFF
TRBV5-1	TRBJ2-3	CASSFGTENTDTQYF
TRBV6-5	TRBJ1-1	CATTGAGANTEAFF
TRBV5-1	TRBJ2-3	CASSLGLAGQRQYF
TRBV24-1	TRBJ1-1	CAARDFENTEAFF
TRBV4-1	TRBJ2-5	CASSQAVLGVETQYF
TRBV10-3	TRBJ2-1	CAISDLGLAGGPSLYNEQFF
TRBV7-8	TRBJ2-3	CASDLAPGTDTQYF
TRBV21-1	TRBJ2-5	CASIPEETQYF
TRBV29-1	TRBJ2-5	CSAGEGKETQYF
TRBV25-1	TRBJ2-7	CASSGSGYEQYF
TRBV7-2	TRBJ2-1	CASRTSVPAREQFF
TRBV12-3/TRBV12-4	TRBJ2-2	CASSPGFLTGELFF
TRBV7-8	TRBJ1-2	CASSSGTARLSYGYTF
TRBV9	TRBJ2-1	CASSVVDPRGEQFF
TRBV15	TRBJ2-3	CATSSNWAAASTDTQYF
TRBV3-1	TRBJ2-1	CASSQGHNNEQFF
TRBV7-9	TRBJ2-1	CASSLLPWTGGYNEQFF
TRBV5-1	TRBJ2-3	CASSARTGADTQYF
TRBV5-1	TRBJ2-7	CASSLASVVGAGEQYF
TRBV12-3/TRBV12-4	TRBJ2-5	CASAIPSTSPETQYF
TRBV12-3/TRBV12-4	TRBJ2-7	CASSPTGLVQYF
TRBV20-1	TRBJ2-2	CSAPGPSGNTGELFF
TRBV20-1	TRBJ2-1	CSHRGTGGYNEQFF
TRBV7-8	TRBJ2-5	CASSRGQAQSETQYF
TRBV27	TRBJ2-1	CASGTGDRYNEQFF
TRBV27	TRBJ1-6	CASSSSPDISYNSPLHF
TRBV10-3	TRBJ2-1	CAISESSAGNEQFF
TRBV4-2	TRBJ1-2	CASSQGGQGEIANYGYTF